These T cell receptor beta chains were read from a single sample in a study of CD8 T cells in Susac syndrome. TCRdb reprocessed the immunoSEQ multiplex PCR reads with MiXCR, giving one entry per CDR3 protein. The sample holds 130,000 or so distinct CDR3 sequences; around 80% are singletons and the top ten take roughly 0.53%. The sample taken for sequencing was CD8+ T cells from PBMCs. These receptors were collected from a human donor with multiple sclerosis. CDR3s include the opening cysteine and the closing phenylalanine or tryptophan. Fields, in order: clone size, J gene, V gene, D gene, CDR3 protein. D genes are given only for firm matches. Where a row states a size, it is once, few, many or the class of an expanded clone; other rows omit it.

>few|TRBJ2-5|TRBV7-2|TRBD2
CASRQLAGGPGTQYF
>.|TRBJ2-1|TRBV2|.
CATPSKDSNNEQFF
>.|TRBJ1-6|TRBV2|.
CASSEARQQPLHF
>.|TRBJ2-1|TRBV12-3/TRBV12-4|.
CASRSAGIGEQFF
>.|TRBJ1-2|TRBV30|TRBD1
CAWSGRGTGAFSFYGYTF
>.|TRBJ1-1|TRBV29-1|TRBD1
CSVEDPTGQRAFF
>.|TRBJ1-1|TRBV12-3/TRBV12-4|.
CASKGQGSTEAFF
>.|TRBJ1-1|TRBV6-2/TRBV6-3|.
CASSLVENTEAFF
>.|TRBJ2-2|TRBV7-9|.
CASGLPMNTGELFF
>.|TRBJ1-6|TRBV2|.
CASVIQGYNSPLHF
>.|TRBJ2-5|TRBV12-3/TRBV12-4|TRBD2
CASSPYPLAGAAQETQYF
>.|TRBJ1-5|TRBV27|.
CASSLSAVGQPQHF
>.|TRBJ1-2|TRBV3-1|.
CASTDGLYRNYGYTF
>.|TRBJ1-5|TRBV19|.
CASGNLGRNQPQHF
>few|TRBJ2-5|TRBV4-3|.
CASSQGEGTQYF
>.|TRBJ2-1|TRBV5-5|.
CASSFVSNEQFF
>.|TRBJ1-3|TRBV11-2|TRBD1
CASTRQGYSGNTIYF
>once|TRBJ2-1|TRBV12-3/TRBV12-4|TRBD2
CAVGLAGGYNEQFF
>.|TRBJ1-1|TRBV19|.
CASTQGITEAFF
>.|TRBJ2-2|TRBV19|.
CASSPFGTGELFF
>.|TRBJ2-1|TRBV27|.
CASSFGQAVNEQFF
>.|TRBJ1-1|TRBV27|.
CASTIGRETLHTEAFF
>.|TRBJ1-1|TRBV4-1|.
CASSQADGEEAFF
>.|TRBJ2-3|TRBV3-1|.
CASSQTVGHSTTDTQYF
>.|TRBJ1-1|TRBV11-2|.
CAIGQAENMNTEAFF
>.|TRBJ1-2|TRBV6-5|TRBD1
CASSYSTGEENYGYTF
>.|TRBJ1-2|TRBV2|.
CASRGTADYGYTF
>.|TRBJ2-3|TRBV30|.
CAWSELPNWYVSTDTQYF
>.|TRBJ2-1|TRBV10-3|.
CAISVSLGTGWVHEQFF
>.|TRBJ1-2|TRBV7-9|.
CASSEQGAYGYTF
>.|TRBJ2-2|TRBV12-3/TRBV12-4|TRBD1
CASSLRDRSNTGELFF
>few|TRBJ2-7|TRBV7-2|TRBD1
CASSRGQGTYEQYF
>.|TRBJ1-5|TRBV27|TRBD1
CASSHTGGNQPQHF
>.|TRBJ2-1|TRBV6-5|TRBD2
CASSYGWGTSGQGASDEQFF
>.|TRBJ2-3|TRBV11-2|.
CASSLRGAPSTDTQYF
>.|TRBJ2-2|TRBV4-1|TRBD2
CASSQPPSGGLTGELFF
>.|TRBJ2-2|TRBV27|TRBD2
CASSLRWLAAPGELFF
>few|TRBJ1-1|TRBV6-5|.
CASSYLRGNTEAFF
>.|TRBJ2-7|TRBV7-2|TRBD1
CASTLATTGLRHEQYF
>.|TRBJ1-1|TRBV27|.
CASSLGFTRNTEAFF
>.|TRBJ2-3|TRBV10-3|TRBD2
CAIRVLTIGGEADTQYF
>.|TRBJ1-1|TRBV9|TRBD1
CASSSDTGGTEAFF
>.|TRBJ2-1|TRBV27|TRBD2
CASSPYPLAGGHNEQFF
>.|TRBJ1-1|TRBV27|.
CASSLRGANTEAFF
>.|TRBJ2-7|TRBV5-1|.
CASNSADYEQYF
>.|TRBJ2-1|TRBV15|TRBD1
CATSVAGTGYNEQFF
>.|TRBJ2-1|TRBV28|.
CASSPMGLDNEQFF
>.|TRBJ2-7|TRBV4-3|.
CASSQDRHHSYEQYF
>.|TRBJ2-2|TRBV5-6|.
CASSLDVYSGQNTGELFF
>.|TRBJ2-1|TRBV5-1|.
CASSLGDPLTYEQFF
>.|TRBJ2-4|TRBV4-1|.
CASSHTRGGKAKNIQYF